This record covers a single TCR beta chain. These data come from a study of blood T cell repertoires in COVID-19. The method was immunoSEQ multiplex PCR; TCRdb's version includes in-frame clones alone and lacks a portion of them. The table has 250,000 to 350,000 clones, around 81% seen once. Germline V CDR1 and CDR2: SGHTA, FQGNSA. CDR3 size: 14 residues. V was clipped by 4 bases and J by 5 bases, with 14 bases between them. V gene TRBV7-2 combines with J gene TRBJ1-1, with TRBD1 as a possible D gene (5 bases). The sequencing sample was made of peripheral blood. The TCR was taken from a person between 65 and 79 years old with COVID-19, enrolled during active disease. CDR3 residues: CASSSSGGGTEAFF. The DNA for the CDR3 is TGTGCCAGCAGCTCCTCTGGGGGAGGGACTGAAGCTTTCTTT. Full variable domain (rest looked up from reference TRBV7-2 and TRBJ1-1): GAGVSQSPSNKVTEKGKDVELRCDPISGHTALYWYRQSLGQGLEFLIYFQGNSAPDKSGLPSDRFSAERTGGSVSTLTIQRTQQEDSAVYLCASSSSGGGTEAFFGQGTRLTVV.